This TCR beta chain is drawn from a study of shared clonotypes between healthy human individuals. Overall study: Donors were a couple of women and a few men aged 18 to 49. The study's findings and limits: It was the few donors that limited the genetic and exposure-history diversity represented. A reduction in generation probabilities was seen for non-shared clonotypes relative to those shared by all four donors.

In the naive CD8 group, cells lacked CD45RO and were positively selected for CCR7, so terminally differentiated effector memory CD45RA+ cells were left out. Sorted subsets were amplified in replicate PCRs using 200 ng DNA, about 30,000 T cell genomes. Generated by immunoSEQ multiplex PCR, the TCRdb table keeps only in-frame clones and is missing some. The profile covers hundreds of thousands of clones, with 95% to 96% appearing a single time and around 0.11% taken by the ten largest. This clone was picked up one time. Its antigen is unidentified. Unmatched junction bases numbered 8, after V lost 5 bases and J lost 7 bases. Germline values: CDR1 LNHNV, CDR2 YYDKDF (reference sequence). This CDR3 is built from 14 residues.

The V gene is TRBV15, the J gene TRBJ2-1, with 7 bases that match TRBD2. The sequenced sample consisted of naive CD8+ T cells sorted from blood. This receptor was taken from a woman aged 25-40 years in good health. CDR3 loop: CATSAGGEGNEQFF. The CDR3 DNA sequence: TGTGCCACCAGCGCCGGCGGGGAGGGAAATGAGCAGTTCTTC.